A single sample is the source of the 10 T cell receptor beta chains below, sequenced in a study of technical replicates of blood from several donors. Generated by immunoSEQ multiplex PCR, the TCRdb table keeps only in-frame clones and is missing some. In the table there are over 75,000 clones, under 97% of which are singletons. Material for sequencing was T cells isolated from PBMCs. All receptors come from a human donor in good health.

The CDR3 loop reads CASSEPSNEQFF. The DNA for the CDR3 is TGTGCCAGCAGCGAGCCGTCCAATGAGCAGTTCTTC. V usage is TRBV9 and J usage is TRBJ2-1; D is undetermined. V was clipped by 3 bases and J by 6 bases, with 7 bases between them. The CDR3 has 12 residues. Germline V lookup: CDR1 SGDLS, CDR2 YYNGEE.

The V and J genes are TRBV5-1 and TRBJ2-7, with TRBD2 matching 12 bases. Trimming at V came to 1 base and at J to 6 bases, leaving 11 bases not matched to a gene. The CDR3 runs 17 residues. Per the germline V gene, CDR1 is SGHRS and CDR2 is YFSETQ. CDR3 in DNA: TGCGCCAGCAGCTTGTCCCCTGCCTCTAGCGGGGGGGGCGAGCAGTACTTC. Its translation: CASSLSPASSGGGEQYF. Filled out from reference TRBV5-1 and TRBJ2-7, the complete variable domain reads KAGVTQTPRYLIKTRGQQVTLSCSPISGHRSVSWYQQTPGQGLQFLFEYFSETQRNKGNFPGRFSGRQFSNSRSEMNVSTLELGDSALYLCASSLSPASSGGGEQYFGPGTRLTVT.

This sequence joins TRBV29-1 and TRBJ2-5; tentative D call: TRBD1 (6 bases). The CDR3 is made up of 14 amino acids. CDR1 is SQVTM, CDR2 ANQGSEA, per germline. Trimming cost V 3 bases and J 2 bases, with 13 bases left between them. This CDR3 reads CSVDTADRQETQYF. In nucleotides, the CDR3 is TGCAGCGTTGATACCGCCGACAGGCAAGAGACCCAGTACTTC.

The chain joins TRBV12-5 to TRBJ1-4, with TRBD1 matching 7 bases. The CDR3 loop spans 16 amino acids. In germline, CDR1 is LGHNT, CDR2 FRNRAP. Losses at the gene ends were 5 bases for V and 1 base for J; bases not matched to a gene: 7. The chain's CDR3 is CASGPPRQGTNEKLFF. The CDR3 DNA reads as TGTGCTAGTGGTCCCCCACGACAGGGAACTAATGAAAAACTGTTTTTT.

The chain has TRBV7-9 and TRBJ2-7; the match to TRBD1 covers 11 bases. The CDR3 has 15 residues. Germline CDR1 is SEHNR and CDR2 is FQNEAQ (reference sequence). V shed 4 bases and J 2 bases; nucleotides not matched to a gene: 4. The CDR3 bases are TGTGCCAGCAGCTGGCCGGGACAGGGGGCCTACGAGCAGTACTTC. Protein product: CASSWPGQGAYEQYF. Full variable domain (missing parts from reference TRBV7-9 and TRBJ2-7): DTGVSQNPRHKITKRGQNVTFRCDPISEHNRLYWYRQTLGQGPEFLTYFQNEAQLEKSRLLSDRFSAERPKGSFSTLEIQRTEQGDSAMYLCASSWPGQGAYEQYFGPGTRLTVT.

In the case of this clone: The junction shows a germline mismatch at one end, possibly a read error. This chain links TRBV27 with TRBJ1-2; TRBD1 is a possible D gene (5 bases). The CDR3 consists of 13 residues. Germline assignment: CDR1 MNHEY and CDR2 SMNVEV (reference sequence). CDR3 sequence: CASSLDYGTSIGF. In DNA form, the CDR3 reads TGTGCCAGCAGTTTAGATTACGGGACTTCGATTGGATTC.

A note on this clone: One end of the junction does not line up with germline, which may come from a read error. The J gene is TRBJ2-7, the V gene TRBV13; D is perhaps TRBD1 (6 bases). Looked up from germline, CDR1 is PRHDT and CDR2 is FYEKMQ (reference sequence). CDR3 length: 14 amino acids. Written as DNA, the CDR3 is TGTGCCAGCAGCGTCAGGGGACCCTCCAACGAGCAGTACTTC. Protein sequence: CASSVRGPSNEQYF.

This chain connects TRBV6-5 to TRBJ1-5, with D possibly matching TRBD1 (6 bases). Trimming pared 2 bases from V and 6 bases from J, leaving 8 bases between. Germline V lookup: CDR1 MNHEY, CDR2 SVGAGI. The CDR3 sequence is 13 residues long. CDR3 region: CASSYRGGQPQHF. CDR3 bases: TGTGCCAGCAGTTACAGGGGGGGTCAGCCCCAGCATTTT.

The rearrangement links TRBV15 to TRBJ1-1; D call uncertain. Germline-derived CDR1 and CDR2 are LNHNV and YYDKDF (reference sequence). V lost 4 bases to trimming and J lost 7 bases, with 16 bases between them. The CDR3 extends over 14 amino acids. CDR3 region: CATSKVKSGLEAFF. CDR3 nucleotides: TGTGCCACCAGCAAGGTAAAGAGTGGGCTTGAAGCTTTCTTT.

This CDR3 reads CASSQAPGALSEQYF. The DNA for the CDR3 is TGCGCCAGCAGCCAGGCCCCGGGAGCCCTCTCCGAGCAGTACTTC. The chain joins TRBV4-1 to TRBJ2-7, with D possibly TRBD2 on 6 matching bases. The CDR3 loop spans 15 amino acids. The V end lost 3 bases, the J end lost 6 bases, and 18 bases lay between the germline ends. From germline, CDR1 is MGHRA and CDR2 YSYEKL.